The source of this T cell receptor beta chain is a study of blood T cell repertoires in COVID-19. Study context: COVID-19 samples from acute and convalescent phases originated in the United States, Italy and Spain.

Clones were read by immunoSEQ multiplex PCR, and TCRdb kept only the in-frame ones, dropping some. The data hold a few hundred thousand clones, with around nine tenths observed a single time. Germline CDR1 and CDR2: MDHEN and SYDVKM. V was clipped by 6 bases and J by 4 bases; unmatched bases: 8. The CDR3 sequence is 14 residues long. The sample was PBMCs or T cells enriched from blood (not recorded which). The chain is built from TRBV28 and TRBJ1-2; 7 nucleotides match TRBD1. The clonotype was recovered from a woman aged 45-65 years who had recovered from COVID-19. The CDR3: CASRSNRGVYGYTF. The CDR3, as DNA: TGTGCCAGCAGGTCAAACAGGGGCGTCTATGGCTACACCTTC.